The rows below give T cell receptor beta chains drawn from one sample of a study of blood T cell repertoires in COVID-19. Sequencing used immunoSEQ multiplex PCR; TCRdb keeps in-frame clones, though not all of them. The sample lists fewer than 250,000 clones, roughly 82% occurring once. The specimen was peripheral blood. The receptors derive from a woman between 65 and 79 years old with acute or convalescent COVID-19. Each CDR3 is given without its conserved first and last residue. The D gene is left open where the match is weak.

d_call	cdr3_length	v_call	cdr3_aa
NA	14	TRBV19	ASSRTGGRTNEKLF
NA	12	TRBV3-1/TRBV3-2	ASSPTTGYNEQF
NA	12	TRBV7-2	ASSSRMNTGELF
NA	12	TRBV10-3	AISESMTGDGYT
TRBD2	14	TRBV6-5	ASSYARGGAQNEQY
TRBD2	13	TRBV7-7	ASSLGAGQADTQY
TRBD1	11	TRBV7-2	ASSFDRGYEQY
TRBD1	13	TRBV5-1	ASSLGQGGTDTQY
NA	12	TRBV2	ASLLLQSADTQY
TRBD1	11	TRBV2	ASAGQGPYEQY
NA	12	TRBV28	ASSLTGFQETQY
TRBD1	13	TRBV6-4	ASSNEDRGDETQY
NA	13	TRBV6-5	ASSSVRGGNEKLF
NA	10	TRBV12-3/TRBV12-4	ASSGGAQPQH
TRBD1	13	TRBV19	ASRPDRVPGNTIY
NA	10	TRBV30	ASGESIYEQY
TRBD1	11	TRBV11-2	ASSHPTGDGYT
NA	14	TRBV7-9	ASSSVEATANQPQH
NA	13	TRBV4-2	ASSQVGQGNTEAF
NA	11	TRBV11-3	ASSSQDKNIQY
TRBD1	12	TRBV6-5	ASSTGAVGETQY
TRBD2	12	TRBV2	ASNTGGGTDTQY
NA	13	TRBV5-1	ASSLGQLMNTEAF
NA	11	TRBV3-1/TRBV3-2	ASSQAGEGEQY
NA	12	TRBV6-2/TRBV6-3	ASIPVGGGYGYT
TRBD1	16	TRBV6-1	ASSEARVSTGGVDTQY
TRBD1	11	TRBV28	ASRATGVNEQF
NA	13	TRBV27	ASSLQAQVNTEAF
NA	13	TRBV7-2	ASSLVGGFNEKLF
NA	11	TRBV25-1	ASSGEWVGEEF
TRBD2	14	TRBV6-5	ASSYPLAGGPGEQF
NA	11	TRBV25-1	ASSRDTHYEQY
NA	10	TRBV6-5	ASSPGLFQAF
NA	13	TRBV19	ASSSGTSPNTEAF
TRBD1	11	TRBV3-1/TRBV3-2	ASSRQGAGGYT
NA	10	TRBV5-1	ASSFDRGGYT